These 11 T cell receptor beta chains were sequenced from one sample in a study of OX40 agonist ivuxolimab in advanced cancers. Libraries were prepared through the immunoSEQ multiplex PCR assay. Sourced from immuneACCESS, this table was stored by TCRdb with only in-frame sequences that have V and J called. A share of the clones is absent; for the studies checked, an unresolved V gene accounts for under half, and the remainder has no known explanation. Within this sample are some 60,000 clones, with roughly nine tenths of them counted one time only. Of the sample, around 14% falls within the top ten clones. Sample: CD4+ or CD8+ T cells sorted from blood, taken in a trial of the OX40 agonist ivuxolimab. These receptor sequences come from an adult with an advanced solid tumor such as melanoma, head and neck, liver or kidney cancer.

This chain links TRBV28 with TRBJ2-3; no firm D call. From germline, CDR1 is MDHEN and CDR2 SYDVKM. The germline V and J ends were trimmed by 5 bases and 5 bases, with 5 bases remaining between them. The CDR3 loop spans 11 amino acids. The CDR3 DNA reads as TGTGCCAGCAGTACTCAAGATACGCAGTATTTT. This sequence encodes CASSTQDTQYF.

This sequence joins TRBV6-1 and TRBJ2-3, with unresolved D. Trimming stripped 2 bases from V and 2 bases from J, with 17 bases between. CDR3 size: 17 residues. Germline V gene data show CDR1 as MNHNS and CDR2 as SASEGT. The CDR3 DNA follows: TGTGCCAGCAGTGAAACACCCGCCGCGCCCACCACAGATACGCAGTATTTT. This sequence encodes CASSETPAAPTTDTQYF.

This chain links TRBV5-8 with TRBJ2-3; tentative D call: TRBD1 (5 bases). This CDR3 is built from 15 residues. V gave up 5 bases and J gave up 2 bases, with 15 bases separating them. Germline loops: CDR1 SGHTS, CDR2 YDEGEE. The CDR3 protein is CASSSQGRFTDTQYF. Written as DNA, the CDR3 is TGTGCCAGCAGTTCTCAGGGAAGGTTCACAGATACGCAGTATTTT.

The J gene is TRBJ2-7, the V gene TRBV5-6, with 7 nucleotides matching TRBD1. J was trimmed by 4 bases and V by 6 bases; bases with no gene match: 10. Per germline, CDR1 SGHDT and CDR2 YYEEEE. The CDR3 spans 14 residues. The CDR3 loop is CASIRQGSRYEQYF. The CDR3 nucleotides are TGTGCCAGCATTCGACAGGGAAGTCGATACGAGCAGTACTTC.

The chain combines TRBV18 with TRBJ2-7; D assignment may be TRBD1 or TRBD2 (5 bases each). This CDR3 contains 14 residues. Trimming left V 6 bases short and J 1 base short, with 13 bases between. Germline CDR1 is KGHSH and CDR2 is LQKENI. The CDR3 loop reads CASSSSGGSYEQYF. The CDR3 bases are TGTGCCAGCTCGTCCTCTGGGGGTTCCTACGAGCAGTACTTC.

The chain combines TRBV14 with TRBJ2-1; 9 nucleotides align to TRBD2. Trimming at V came to 0 bases and at J to 7 bases, leaving 10 bases not matched to a gene. Germline V gene data show CDR1 as SGHDN and CDR2 as FVKESK. The CDR3 has 17 amino acids. Here the CDR3 reads CASSQDRMGLAMNEQFF. In DNA, the CDR3 is TGTGCCAGCAGCCAAGATCGAATGGGACTAGCAATGAATGAGCAGTTCTTC. Using reference TRBV14 and TRBJ2-1 for the parts outside the CDR3, the full variable domain is EAGVTQFPSHSVIEKGQTVTLRCDPISGHDNLYWYRRVMGKEIKFLLHFVKESKQDESGMPNNRFLAERTGGTYSTLKVQPAELEDSGVYFCASSQDRMGLAMNEQFFGPGTRLTVL.

This chain links TRBV5-1 with TRBJ2-1, with D tentatively TRBD1 (5 bases). CDR3 length: 14 residues. Germline lookup yields CDR1 SGHRS and CDR2 YFSETQ. The V gene lost 5 bases and the J gene lost 9 bases, with 18 bases spanning the gap. The CDR3 DNA is TGCGCCAGCAGTGACCAGGGCGTCGGTGGTGAGCAGTTCTTC. It codes for CASSDQGVGGEQFF.

J is TRBJ2-3 and V is TRBV9; 11 nucleotides align to TRBD2. CDR3 length: 16 residues. J gave up 5 bases and V 0 bases, and 5 bases lay outside the gene matches. Germline V gives CDR1 SGDLS, CDR2 YYNGEE. The CDR3 region has the DNA TGTGCCAGCAGCGTAGGACTAGCGGGGAGGGGAGATACGCAGTATTTT. The encoded protein is CASSVGLAGRGDTQYF.

This chain joins TRBV6-5 and TRBJ1-3, with a possible D match to TRBD1 (5 bases). Germline V gene sequence: CDR1 MNHEY, CDR2 SVGAGI. This CDR3 has 15 residues. Trimming pared 6 bases from V and 3 bases from J, leaving 15 bases between. CDR3 in amino acids: CASSLSKGLGNTIYF. The CDR3 nucleotides read TGTGCCAGCAGCCTCTCAAAGGGGCTTGGAAACACCATATATTTT.

The chain combines TRBV28 with TRBJ2-5; 9 bases line up with TRBD1. In germline, CDR1 is MDHEN, CDR2 SYDVKM. This CDR3 comprises 15 residues. V shed 6 bases, J shed 2 bases, and the junction held 7 bases outside the gene matches. CDR3: CASRSMDRGQETQYF. The DNA for the CDR3 is TGTGCCAGCAGGTCCATGGACAGGGGTCAAGAGACCCAGTACTTC.

V is TRBV6-5 and J is TRBJ2-3, with D possibly TRBD1 on 6 matching bases. This CDR3 is built from 14 residues. Germline assignment: CDR1 MNHEY and CDR2 SVGAGI. Trimming left V 6 bases short and J 2 bases short, with 12 bases between. The CDR3 sequence: CASRTGQLTDTQYF. The CDR3 region has the DNA TGTGCCAGCAGGACAGGACAGCTCACAGATACGCAGTATTTT.